Listed here are 19 T cell receptor beta chains from one sample, sequenced in a study of T cell repertoires in cytomegalovirus infection. TCRdb re-derived calls from the reads in MiXCR, one entry per CDR3 protein. The sample has nearly 700,000 distinct CDR3 sequences, roughly 30% seen once. Their target antigens are unknown. The sample here was cultured PBMCs, taken from culture after CMV antigen stimulation. The receptors were sampled from a human donor in good health (CMV status not recorded). Some clones in this sample may be carry-over from other donors' samples.

This clonotype turned up a few times. This chain joins TRBV6-1 and TRBJ2-5, with D possibly called TRBD1 or TRBD2 (7 bases each). Germline CDR1 is MNHNS and CDR2 is SASEGT. Trimming took off 5 bases at V and 3 bases at J, with 10 bases between the two ends. This CDR3 has 13 residues. The CDR3 DNA reads as TGTGCCAGCAGTCAGGGGGGGAAAGAGACCCAGTACTTC. This translates into CASSQGGKETQYF.

The chain recombines TRBV28 with TRBJ1-1; D gene uncertain. Germline CDR1 reads MDHEN; CDR2 reads SYDVKM. This CDR3 contains 13 residues. The V gene lost 7 bases and the J gene lost 6 bases, with 15 bases spanning the gap. The CDR3 DNA follows: TGTGCCAGCATCGCGCAATTTCCCGCTGAAGCTTTCTTT. This sequence encodes CASIAQFPAEAFF.

The V call is TRBV19, the J call TRBJ1-5; a weak D match, TRBD1 (5 bases). V shed 3 bases and J shed 1 base, with 16 bases lying between them. Germline assignment: CDR1 LNHDA and CDR2 SQIVND (reference sequence). The CDR3 has 17 residues. The CDR3: CASSMYLEAGSNQPQHF. Written as DNA, the CDR3 is TGTGCCAGTAGTATGTACTTAGAGGCAGGGAGCAATCAGCCCCAGCATTTT.

V gene TRBV18 combines with J gene TRBJ2-1, with 7 bases lining up with TRBD2. This CDR3 is built from 15 residues. Germline V gene data show CDR1 as KGHSH and CDR2 as LQKENI. V shed 6 bases, J shed 4 bases, and the junction held 9 bases outside the gene matches. The CDR3 nucleotides are TGTGCCAGCTCTCCCTTTGGGGGGGAATACAATGAGCAGTTCTTC. This codes for CASSPFGGEYNEQFF. Full variable domain (remainder filled in from reference TRBV18 and TRBJ2-1): NAGVMQNPRHLVRRRGQEARLRCSPMKGHSHVYWYRQLPEEGLKFMVYLQKENIIDESGMPKERFSAEFPKEGPSILRIQQVVRGDSAAYFCASSPFGGEYNEQFFGPGTRLTVL.

There are many counts of this clonotype. The rearrangement uses TRBV7-2 and TRBJ2-1, with 9 positions matching TRBD1. The germline gives CDR1 SGHTA, CDR2 FQGNSA. The CDR3 is 18 residues long. V shed 5 bases, J shed 3 bases, and the junction held 14 bases outside the gene matches. The CDR3 DNA sequence: TGTGCCAGCAGCCCAGGGGGCGGCGGGACAGGGTACTACAATGAGCAGTTCTTC. Residues: CASSPGGGGTGYYNEQFF. The full variable domain, rest sourced from reference TRBV7-2 and TRBJ2-1, is GAGVSQSPSNKVTEKGKDVELRCDPISGHTALYWYRQSLGQGLEFLIYFQGNSAPDKSGLPSDRFSAERTGGSVSTLTIQRTQQEDSAVYLCASSPGGGGTGYYNEQFFGPGTRLTVL.

The J gene is TRBJ2-7, the V gene TRBV4-3, with 11 bases lining up with TRBD1. The germline V gene encodes CDR1 LGHNA and CDR2 YSLEER. This CDR3 has 16 residues. V dropped 0 bases and J dropped 4; count of bases not matched to a gene: 5. Written as DNA, the CDR3 is TGCGCCAGCAGCCAAGATGATGGGACAGGGGGATACGAGCAGTACTTC. Translating gives CASSQDDGTGGYEQYF.

This clonotype was counted at least ten times. This sequence joins TRBV7-9 and TRBJ2-5; 7 bases align to TRBD2. The ends lost 5 bases at V and 1 base at J; junction bases unmatched: 4. Germline assignment: CDR1 SEHNR and CDR2 FQNEAQ (reference sequence). There are 14 residues in the CDR3. In DNA form, the CDR3 reads TGTGCCAGCAGCCCTGGGACTATCCAAGAGACCCAGTACTTC. Amino acids: CASSPGTIQETQYF. Looking up the rest from reference TRBV7-9 and TRBJ2-5 gives the full variable domain: DTGVSQNPRHKITKRGQNVTFRCDPISEHNRLYWYRQTLGQGPEFLTYFQNEAQLEKSRLLSDRFSAERPKGSFSTLEIQRTEQGDSAMYLCASSPGTIQETQYFGPGTRLLVL.

V usage is TRBV10-3 and J usage is TRBJ1-4; D remains ambiguous. The CDR3 spans 14 residues. V lost 2 bases and J 2 bases, leaving 6 bases between the germline ends. Germline CDR1 ENHRY, CDR2 SYGVKD. CDR3 loop: CAISEVRTNEKLFF. In nucleotides, the CDR3 is TGTGCCATCAGTGAGGTGCGGACTAATGAAAAACTGTTTTTT.

This clonotype appeared a few times. The chain links TRBV19 to TRBJ1-3; the D is unclear. This CDR3 comprises 12 residues. Trimming left V 4 bases short and J 4 bases short, with 5 bases between. CDR1 is LNHDA and CDR2 is SQIVND in the germline V gene (reference sequence). CDR3 in DNA: TGTGCCAGTAGTACAGAGGGAAACACCATATATTTT. Translated: CASSTEGNTIYF.

This clonotype was seen a few times. This chain uses TRBV20-1 with TRBJ1-4; possibly TRBD1 for D (5 bases). Trimming removed 2 bases at V and 8 bases at J, with 12 bases between. The CDR3 consists of 13 residues. The germline V gene has CDR1 DFQATT and CDR2 SNEGSKA (reference sequence). CDR3 loop: CSARWGVREKLFF. CDR3 sequence (DNA): TGCAGTGCTAGATGGGGGGTTCGCGAAAAACTGTTTTTT.

This clonotype has just a few counts. This chain's CDR3 is CASLDRGLTDTQYF. The CDR3 DNA follows: TGTGCCAGCTTAGACAGGGGGCTTACAGATACGCAGTATTTT. This chain joins TRBV6-1 and TRBJ2-3; 10 nucleotides match TRBD1. J gave up 3 bases and V 8 bases, and 5 bases lay outside the gene matches. Germline-derived CDR1 and CDR2 are MNHNS and SASEGT. The CDR3 extends over 14 amino acids.

This clonotype was found once. The chain has TRBV7-1 and TRBJ2-4; 11 nucleotides align to TRBD2. TRBV7-1 is annotated as an ORF whose role is uncertain. The J segment lost 7 bases and the V segment lost 4 bases, leaving 3 bases of the junction unmatched. This CDR3 spans 14 amino acids. In DNA form, the CDR3 reads TGTGCCAGCAGCTGGTCTAGCGGGAGGAACATTCAGTACTTC. Its protein is CASSWSSGRNIQYF.

The J gene is TRBJ1-2, the V gene TRBV6-2 or TRBV6-3; no clear D. CDR3 size: 15 residues. V lost 0 bases, J lost 5 bases, and 13 bases lay in between. Germline V CDR1 and CDR2: MNHEY, SVGEGT. In DNA form, the CDR3 reads TGTGCCAGCAGTTACTCTGATCGATTTACGTATGGCTACACCTTC. Translation: CASSYSDRFTYGYTF.

This clonotype turned up a few times. The chain employs TRBV7-6 and TRBJ1-3; D is uncertain. The CDR3 extends over 13 amino acids. V was pared by 5 bases and J by 4 bases, with 9 bases between. Germline-derived CDR1 and CDR2 are SGHVS and FNYEAQ. CDR3 loop: CASSLRLGNTIYF. The CDR3 coding sequence is TGTGCCAGCAGCCTAAGACTGGGAAACACCATATATTTT. Looking up the rest from reference TRBV7-6 and TRBJ1-3 gives the full variable domain: GAGVSQSPRYKVTKRGQDVALRCDPISGHVSLYWYRQALGQGPEFLTYFNYEAQQDKSGLPNDRFSAERPEGSISTLTIQRTEQRDSAMYRCASSLRLGNTIYFGEGSWLTVV.

The gene calls are TRBV19 and TRBJ1-1, with D possibly matching TRBD1 (6 bases). V lost 5 bases to trimming and J lost 11 bases, with 18 bases between them. CDR1 and CDR2 (germline): LNHDA, SQIVND (reference sequence). The CDR3 spans 13 residues. In DNA, the CDR3 is TGTGCCAGTAGTGGTTTGACAGGTCTCAGGGCTTTCTTT. Its protein product is CASSGLTGLRAFF.

V is TRBV4-1 and J is TRBJ2-7; D not resolved. This CDR3 region has 13 residues. Germline CDR1 and CDR2: MGHRA and YSYEKL. V was pared by 1 base and J by 6 bases, with 10 bases between. The CDR3 loop reads CASSQVALGEQYF. Here the CDR3 DNA reads TGCGCCAGCAGCCAAGTTGCCCTAGGCGAGCAGTACTTC.

This CDR3 reads CASSPVGGPGGYTF. The CDR3 DNA follows: TGTGCCAGCAGCCCAGTGGGGGGCCCTGGAGGCTACACCTTC. The rearrangement links TRBV7-4 to TRBJ1-2, with D perhaps TRBD1 (6 bases). This CDR3 spans 14 amino acids. V lost 5 bases and J lost 8, with 18 bases in between. The germline V gene has CDR1 SGHVT and CDR2 SQSDAQ. The variable domain in full, completed from reference TRBV7-4 and TRBJ1-2, reads GAGVSQSPRYKVAKRGRDVALRCDSISGHVTLYWYRQTLGQGSEVLTYSQSDAQRDKSGRPSGRFSAERPERSVSTLKIQRTEQGDSAVYLCASSPVGGPGGYTFGSGTRLTVV.

This clonotype was counted a few times. The CDR3 reads CASSDLSSYEQYF. The CDR3 DNA follows: TGTGCCAGCAGTGACCTGAGCTCCTACGAGCAGTACTTC. The genes are TRBV25-1 and TRBJ2-7; D is undetermined. V gave up 3 bases and J gave up 0 bases, with 6 bases separating them. The CDR3 runs to 13 residues. The germline V gene has CDR1 MGHDK and CDR2 SYGVNS.

Ten or more counts support this clonotype. V is TRBV7-2 and J is TRBJ2-5; D remains unclear. The CDR3 has 14 residues. V was pared by 5 bases and J by 4 bases, with 14 bases between. Germline V lookup: CDR1 SGHTA, CDR2 FQGNSA. CDR3 coding DNA: TGTGCCAGCAGCGTATCCCTTGTCAGAGAGACCCAGTACTTC. It encodes CASSVSLVRETQYF.